Below are 13 T cell receptor beta chains sequenced from a single sample in a study of long-term antiretroviral therapy in people with HIV. Assay version v3.0 of immunoSEQ was used, and it was run at survey level. Method: immunoSEQ multiplex PCR; TCRdb's copy keeps in-frame clones and lacks some. The sample has about 36,000 clones; roughly 93% are singletons. The sequencing used unsorted PBMCs, collected 4.1 years after starting antiretroviral therapy. The receptors stem from a woman aged 50 to 60 with HIV.

The chain couples TRBV2 to TRBJ2-5; D remains unclear. CDR1 and CDR2 from the germline V gene are SNHLY and FYNNEI. The CDR3 totals 12 residues. With 5 bases removed from V and 4 bases from J, the gap between germline ends came to 8 bases. This CDR3 reads CASSPGSETQYF. The DNA of the CDR3 is TGTGCCAGCAGTCCCGGGTCAGAGACCCAGTACTTC.

CDR3 nucleotide sequence: TGTGCCAGCAGTTCCGAACTAGGCGAGCAGTACTTC. Protein: CASSSELGEQYF. The chain joins TRBV6-5 to TRBJ2-7, with D maybe TRBD2 (5 bases). The CDR3 length is 12 residues. The germline V gene encodes CDR1 MNHEY and CDR2 SVGAGI. V was cut by 4 bases and J by 6 bases, with 10 bases left in between.

V and J are TRBV10-3 and TRBJ1-1; D perhaps matches TRBD1 (5 bases). Germline CDR1 ENHRY, CDR2 SYGVKD. The CDR3 loop spans 13 amino acids. V gave up 3 bases and J gave up 3 bases, with 8 bases separating them. This chain's CDR3 is CAISDWGDTEAFF. The DNA of the CDR3 is TGTGCCATCAGTGACTGGGGGGACACTGAAGCTTTCTTT.

The chain employs TRBV11-2 and TRBJ2-5; tentatively, D is TRBD1 or TRBD2 (5 bases each). Germline V gene data show CDR1 as SGHAT and CDR2 as FQNNGV. The V end lost 0 bases, the J end lost 2 bases, and 10 bases lay between the germline ends. This CDR3 is 15 amino acids long. The DNA of the CDR3 is TGTGCCAGCAGCTTAGACCGGGACCTTCAAGAGACCCAGTACTTC. Its translation is CASSLDRDLQETQYF.

The chain uses TRBV7-6 and TRBJ1-5, with TRBD1 matching over 9 bases. The junction had 9 bases not matched to a gene; V was cut back by 4 bases and J by 8 bases. This CDR3 is built from 15 residues. Looked up from germline, CDR1 is SGHVS and CDR2 is FNYEAQ. The CDR3 nucleotides read TGTGCCAGCAGCTCACGAGGGACAGGGCTTGAGCCCCAGCATTTT. Encoded protein: CASSSRGTGLEPQHF.

The gene calls are TRBV29-1 and TRBJ2-5; D remains ambiguous. This CDR3 is 10 amino acids long. Per the germline V gene, CDR1 is SQVTM and CDR2 is ANQGSEA. V was cut by 0 bases and J by 7 bases, with 3 bases left in between. Here the CDR3 reads CSVEEGTQYF. CDR3 DNA: TGCAGCGTTGAAGAGGGGACCCAGTACTTC.

The V gene is TRBV15, the J gene TRBJ2-5; D could derive from TRBD1 or TRBD2 (5 bases each). V was clipped by 0 bases and J by 1 base, with 9 bases between them. Germline V gene data show CDR1 as LNHNV and CDR2 as YYDKDF (reference sequence). The CDR3 consists of 15 residues. CDR3: CATSRDQGPQETQYF. In nucleotides, the CDR3 is TGTGCCACCAGCAGAGATCAGGGACCCCAAGAGACCCAGTACTTC.

This clone was detected only once. The chain uses TRBV6-1 and TRBJ1-1; D remains ambiguous. V lost 1 base to trimming and J lost 7 bases, with 16 bases between them. CDR1 and CDR2 (germline): MNHNS, SASEGT. The CDR3 contains 15 residues. CDR3 amino acids: CASSEVPWGVGEAFF. The CDR3 nucleotides read TGTGCCAGCAGTGAAGTGCCGTGGGGTGTGGGTGAAGCTTTCTTT.

The rearrangement links TRBV27 to TRBJ2-7; D remains unclear. The V and J ends lost 7 bases and 0 bases respectively, with 22 bases between them. Germline assignment: CDR1 MNHEY and CDR2 SMNVEV (reference sequence). This CDR3 is built from 17 residues. The CDR3 DNA reads TGTGCCAGCACCCCCCAGCCAAACAGCGAGAGCTCCTACGAGCAGTACTTC. Encoded protein: CASTPQPNSESSYEQYF.

The CDR3 region is CASSDERGGGKRTGELFF. The CDR3 DNA reads as TGTGCCAGCAGTGATGAGAGAGGGGGGGGAAAGAGGACCGGGGAGCTGTTTTTT. The chain joins TRBV2 to TRBJ2-2, with D possibly TRBD2 on 7 matching bases. The CDR3 runs 18 residues. CDR1 and CDR2 (germline): SNHLY, FYNNEI. The V end lost 3 bases, the J end lost 5 bases, and 22 bases lay between the germline ends.

The V gene is TRBV10-3, the J gene TRBJ2-1; 14 positions match TRBD2. The CDR3 spans 17 residues. The junction had 2 bases not matched to a gene; V was cut back by 4 bases and J by 0 bases. Germline CDR1 ENHRY, CDR2 SYGVKD. In DNA, the CDR3 is TGTGCCATCAGTGTCGGGACTAGCGGGAGCTCCTACAATGAGCAGTTCTTC. It specifies CAISVGTSGSSYNEQFF.

J is TRBJ2-3 and V is TRBV19, with no clear D. The V gene lost 3 bases and the J gene lost 1 base, with 11 bases spanning the gap. Germline CDR1 is LNHDA and CDR2 is SQIVND (reference sequence). The CDR3 covers 15 residues. CDR3 coding DNA: TGTGCCAGTAGTATTACCGGGCAGGGCACAGATACGCAGTATTTT. Translating gives CASSITGQGTDTQYF.

This sequence joins TRBV7-8 and TRBJ1-5; no clear D gene. The V gene's germline CDR1 is SGHVS and CDR2 FQNEAQ. This CDR3 is 15 amino acids long. V was trimmed by 5 bases and J by 5 bases, leaving 16 bases between them. The CDR3 DNA reads TGTGCCAGCAGCGGAGGACCGTTACGCGATCAGCCCCAGCATTTT. Translating it yields CASSGGPLRDQPQHF.